The TCR beta chain described here comes from a study of identical twins (dated by TCRdb to 2016 to 2018). Context from the whole study: TCR alpha and beta repertoires from monozygotic twins, unrelated adults of various ages and cord blood were deep-sequenced to test whether fetal clonotypes persist. To rule out contamination, the twin experiments were replicated at different times with different library preparation protocols. Study-wide findings and limitations: In beta out-of-frame sequences, excess twin sharing was weaker, because having fewer shared sequences lowered the signal-to-noise ratio. Compared with coincidental sharing between unrelated individuals, out-of-frame TCR alpha sequences shared between twins had an excess of sequences with low generation probability. Abundant cord blood beta clonotypes carried fewer insertions; young adult naive repertoires showed a weaker similar trend, while memory repertoires showed none. Recombination models systematically underestimated out-of-frame TCR alpha sharing in monozygotic twins but agreed with sharing between unrelated individuals. Conclusions relied on cross-sectional statistical analysis, since the same donors could not be followed over many years. Invariant T cells such as MAIT and iNKT could partly confound zero-insertion analyses, though diverse VJ usage argued against this for most clonotypes.

All donors were healthy Caucasians. The twin cohort comprised three pairs of female monozygotic twins, all aged roughly 18 to 30 years. Positive isolation kits from Invitrogen were used to isolate the CD4+ and CD8+ T cell populations. The CDR3 goes from the cysteine to the phenylalanine over 11 residues. Solely the CDR3 DNA is kept, with 33 bases framed from the first base. In the germline V gene, CDR1 corresponds to MGHDK and CDR2 to SYGVNS. Relative to germline, V is 11 bases shorter and J is 1 base shorter, with 9 bases between their ends. This clonotype was counted at least ten times. Its antigen target is currently unknown. The input lacks base qualities; no much larger clone sits a single base away. Library preparation employed 5' RACE. Reads for this sample came from an Illumina HiSeq 2000. Template switching added a universal primer binding site, and the final cDNA carried a unique molecular identifier that allowed TCR cDNA molecules to be counted accurately. Specific primers in the conserved constant-segment region were used to synthesize first-strand cDNA for the TCR alpha and beta chains. Each cDNA library was double barcoded, with a SMART-Mk sample barcode plus Illumina barcodes, to control for contamination. TruSeq adapter sequences and Illumina sample barcodes were added in two successive PCR steps. Sequencing of the TCR alpha and beta cDNA libraries was done on the Illumina HiSeq platform using custom primers. The source study handled its data this way. MiGEC was used to process raw reads and extract unique molecular identifiers, and MiXCR was used to find CDR3 positions. For each individual, recombination models were inferred using an EM algorithm with the repgenHMM and IGoR tools. The analysis of shared clonotypes was done with the tcR package in R, with sharing normalized by the product of cloneset sizes. To study raw recombination without the effects of thymic and clonal selection, out-of-frame nonproductive sequences were analyzed. In TCRdb, the public reads were trimmed at Q25 with fastp and aligned with MiXCR, with productive beta chains retained. Every CDR3 protein is listed once, alongside the most common genes and DNA of its rows. The V and J calls and clone size come from TCRdb's table, not from the authors' own analysis. This sample gives 200,000 or so distinct CDR3 sequences in total; about 16% of them show up just once. Jointly, the top ten make up 40% of the sample.

This sample was also put to use in a study of T cells expressing NK-cell markers. As the second publication notes: Three sorted T-cell subsets (CD3+CD56+NKG2C+, CD3+CD56+NKG2C- and CD3+CD56-NKG2C+) from about 8 donors had their TCR beta-chain repertoires profiled. Among the eight sequenced donors, seven were HCMV-seropositive and one was HCMV-seronegative. In several experiments an anti-gammadeltaTCR antibody was added to restrict sorting to alphabetaTCR-expressing T cells. For six donors, the dominant CD3+CD56+NKG2C+ clonotypes were among the top 10 CD8+ clonotypes and accounted for about 1.0-7.5% of CD8+ T cells. Those dominant clonotypes were again the most abundant among CD3+CD56-NKG2C+ cells in a handful of donors, at about 25-60.1%. Whether the expanded NKG2C-expressing T cell clones were specific for HCMV antigens remained unclear. The study sequenced eight donors, all healthy volunteers chosen at random: three men and five women. To determine HCMV serostatus, a commercial ELISA kit was used to detect HCMV-specific IgG in serum. MIGEC was used to demultiplex reads and group reads by UMI, and MiTCR was used to assemble and quantify clonotypes. To remove erroneous sequences, TCR cDNA sequences were retained only when supported by two or more reads. Downstream repertoire analysis used the tcR package, and clonotypes were matched across fractions by CDR3 nucleotide sequence plus V segment. VDJmatch was used to annotate antigen specificity against VDJdb, with one amino acid substitution in CDR3 allowed.

The sequence links TRBV25-1 to TRBJ2-7; the D gene is possibly TRBD1 or TRBD2, with 5 bases matching each. This clonotype was obtained from a woman aged 18-29 years in good health. The sample taken for sequencing was CD8+ T cells sorted from blood. The CDR3 is CAVGTSYEQYF. The DNA sequence reads TGTGCCGTTGGGACGTCCTACGAGCAGTACTTC.